What follows is one T cell receptor beta chain and its context. This sample is drawn from a study of blood T cell repertoires in COVID-19. Study background: Whether acute or convalescent, the COVID-19 samples came from the United States, Italy and Spain. T cells, B-cell-depleted T cells, or PBMCs provided the cDNA or gDNA that served as material.

Study processing details: Reference gene primer amplification gave estimated nucleated cell counts. Produced via immunoSEQ multiplex PCR; TCRdb's table is partial and in-frame only. V and J calls plus clone size are reproduced from that table; the DNA served to infer D and trimming. Among around 99,000 clones listed, approximately 80% were seen once. This CDR3 is built from 15 residues. Deletions cut 0 bases from V and 7 bases from J, with 15 bases between. Germline V gene data show CDR1 as LNHNV and CDR2 as YYDKDF (reference sequence). V is TRBV15 and J is TRBJ2-5; possibly TRBD2 for D (6 bases). The clonotype was recovered from an elderly woman with active or convalescent COVID-19. The specimen was peripheral blood. CDR3 loop: CATSRDRTGEVTQYF. For the CDR3, the DNA is TGTGCCACCAGCAGAGATCGGACGGGAGAGGTGACCCAGTACTTC. Variable domain in full (rest from reference TRBV15 and TRBJ2-5): DAMVIQNPRYQVTQFGKPVTLSCSQTLNHNVMYWYQQKSSQAPKLLFHYYDKDFNNEADTPDNFQSRRPNTSFCFLDIRSPGLGDTAMYLCATSRDRTGEVTQYFGPGTRLLVL.